Below are 14 T cell receptor beta chains sequenced from a single sample in a study of T cells in localized non-small cell lung cancer (dated by TCRdb to 2018 to 2021). Libraries were prepared through the immunoSEQ multiplex PCR assay. Entries here come from immuneACCESS through TCRdb and include only in-frame sequences with V and J called. Some clones fail to appear in such tables; in the studies checked, an unresolved V gene covers under half of the shortfall, and the cause of the remainder is unknown. The sample records approximately 28,000 clones, about 88% of which are singletons. The leading ten clones occupy over 11% of the sample. Sequencing used peripheral blood, obtained before any cancer treatment. All receptors derive from a female donor of 60 years or more with stage II squamous cell lung carcinoma.

This clone was detected once. This sequence joins TRBV5-6 and TRBJ1-2, with no clear D. Germline CDR1 and CDR2: SGHDT and YYEEEE. V shed 1 base and J shed 3 bases, with 13 bases lying between them. The CDR3 covers 15 residues. CDR3 region: CASSLYVMNHYGYTF. The DNA for the CDR3 is TGTGCCAGCAGCTTGTATGTTATGAATCACTATGGCTACACCTTC.

The genes are TRBV28 and TRBJ2-7, with 9 bases identical to TRBD1. The CDR3 spans 14 residues. J gave up 3 bases and V 8 bases, and 8 bases lay outside the gene matches. Germline V gene sequence: CDR1 MDHEN, CDR2 SYDVKM. The CDR3 spells CASGVTGGSYEQYF. CDR3 DNA: TGTGCCAGCGGGGTGACAGGGGGGAGCTACGAGCAGTACTTC.

The V call is TRBV6-1, the J call TRBJ2-7; 10 nucleotides agree with TRBD1. J lost 12 bases, V lost 6 bases, and 8 bases had no gene match. The CDR3 is 12 amino acids. Per germline, CDR1 MNHNS and CDR2 SASEGT. CDR3 nucleotide sequence: TGTGCCAGCAGCCCGGGCAGGGACAGGGGGTACTTC. Encoded protein: CASSPGRDRGYF.

V usage is TRBV6-6 and J usage is TRBJ2-2; 7 positions match TRBD1. CDR3 length: 14 amino acids. Germline CDR1 is MNHNY and CDR2 is SVGAGI (reference sequence). V dropped 5 bases and J dropped 3; count of bases not matched to a gene: 3. CDR3 amino acids: CASSRGQHTGELFF. The CDR3 DNA sequence: TGTGCCAGCAGTAGGGGACAGCACACCGGGGAGCTGTTTTTT.

The V call is TRBV30, the J call TRBJ2-5; 8 positions agree with TRBD2. Trimming at V came to 3 bases and at J to 7 bases, leaving 7 bases not matched to a gene. Germline lookup yields CDR1 GTSNPN and CDR2 SVGIG (reference sequence). This CDR3 contains 13 residues. CDR3 amino acids: CAWRAGGGRTQYF. CDR3 DNA sequence: TGTGCCTGGAGAGCAGGCGGGGGGAGGACCCAGTACTTC.

This chain connects TRBV5-1 to TRBJ1-2; D gene ambiguous. The V gene's germline CDR1 is SGHRS and CDR2 YFSETQ. This CDR3 region has 12 residues. V was shortened by 1 base and J by 8 bases, with 9 bases between the two germline ends. This CDR3 reads CASSLRADGYTF. Written as DNA, the CDR3 is TGCGCCAGCAGCTTGAGGGCAGACGGCTACACCTTC.

The rearrangement joins TRBV10-3 to TRBJ1-4; D possibly corresponds to TRBD1 (5 bases). Germline V CDR1 and CDR2: ENHRY, SYGVKD. This CDR3 is built from 16 residues. Trimming cost V 3 bases and J 8 bases, with 19 bases left between them. The CDR3 DNA reads as TGTGCCATCAGTGACGGGGGATCAGGGTTGGGAGAAAAACTGTTTTTT. It codes for CAISDGGSGLGEKLFF.

The chain has TRBV19 and TRBJ1-4; 7 bases fit TRBD1. The CDR3 loop spans 13 amino acids. Germline V CDR1 and CDR2: LNHDA, SQIVND (reference sequence). V lost 9 bases to trimming and J lost 13 bases; unmatched junction nucleotides: 14. CDR3 residues: CASTRDSRFGLFF. The CDR3 DNA is TGTGCCAGCACTAGGGACAGCAGGTTCGGACTGTTTTTT.

The V call is TRBV5-1, the J call TRBJ1-1, with TRBD1 as a possible D gene (5 bases). Trimming stripped 4 bases from V and 0 bases from J, with 10 bases between. Germline V lookup: CDR1 SGHRS, CDR2 YFSETQ. The CDR3 is made up of 14 amino acids. The CDR3 region is CASSPGTLNTEAFF. CDR3 sequence (DNA): TGCGCCAGCAGCCCTGGGACTTTGAACACTGAAGCTTTCTTT. The full variable domain, completed using reference TRBV5-1 and TRBJ1-1, is KAGVTQTPRYLIKTRGQQVTLSCSPISGHRSVSWYQQTPGQGLQFLFEYFSETQRNKGNFPGRFSGRQFSNSRSEMNVSTLELGDSALYLCASSPGTLNTEAFFGQGTRLTVV.

The V call is TRBV2, the J call TRBJ2-3, with 7 positions matching TRBD1. J lost 2 bases, V lost 10 bases, and 9 bases had no gene match. The germline gives CDR1 SNHLY, CDR2 FYNNEI. This CDR3 spans 14 amino acids. The CDR3 DNA reads as TGTGCCAACTCCCCGGGACAGTTCACAGATACGCAGTATTTT. Translating gives CANSPGQFTDTQYF.

The CDR3: CASSSASGNTVEQYF. The CDR3 region has the DNA TGTGCCAGCAGTTCGGCTAGCGGGAACACGGTCGAGCAGTACTTC. The chain couples TRBV27 to TRBJ2-7; 9 bases are shared with TRBD2. Germline V gene data show CDR1 as MNHEY and CDR2 as SMNVEV (reference sequence). V lost 4 bases to trimming and J lost 6 bases; unmatched junction nucleotides: 10. This CDR3 comprises 15 residues.

J is TRBJ1-2 and V is TRBV6-6; 8 bases match TRBD1. Germline V gene lookup returns CDR1 MNHNY and CDR2 SVGAGI (reference sequence). V dropped 5 bases and J dropped 8; count of bases not matched to a gene: 4. The CDR3 contains 12 residues. CDR3 sequence: CASSQGAGGYTF. For the CDR3, the DNA is TGTGCCAGCAGTCAGGGGGCTGGAGGCTACACCTTC.

The chain couples TRBV7-2 to TRBJ2-2, with 14 bases that match TRBD2. The V gene's germline CDR1 is SGHTA and CDR2 FQGNSA. The CDR3 covers 16 residues. Germline trimming cut 5 bases from V and 7 bases from J; bases unmatched to any gene: 6. The CDR3 here is CASSGGLAGAFGELFF. CDR3 DNA sequence: TGTGCCAGCAGCGGGGGACTAGCGGGGGCTTTCGGGGAGCTGTTTTTT.

This clone was counted only a few times. The gene calls are TRBV27 and TRBJ1-5; TRBD1 might be the D (5 bases). In germline, CDR1 is MNHEY, CDR2 SMNVEV (reference sequence). The V end lost 8 bases, the J end lost 2 bases, and 16 bases lay between the germline ends. The CDR3 length is 15 residues. CDR3 sequence (DNA): TGTGCCAGCTCCTTGGGGGATTCCGGCAATCAGCCCCAGCATTTT. It yields the protein CASSLGDSGNQPQHF.